The source of this T cell receptor (beta chain) is a study of blood T cell repertoires in COVID-19. Study context: The study drew acute and convalescent COVID-19 samples from the United States, Italy and Spain. T cells, B-cell-depleted T cells, or PBMCs supplied cDNA or gDNA.

The CDR3 has 14 residues. The V and J ends lost 1 base and 9 bases respectively, with 13 bases between them. Per the germline V gene, CDR1 is SGHVS and CDR2 is FQNEAQ. Source study methods: The authors estimated nucleated cell counts from reference gene primer amplification. Profiled with immunoSEQ multiplex PCR; TCRdb holds only in-frame clones, not every one. The V and J calls and clone size come from that table; D and trimming were worked out from the DNA. The sample has about 56,000 clones; roughly four fifths are singletons. The receptor comes from a woman of 80 years or more with acute or convalescent COVID-19. J is TRBJ2-1 and V is TRBV7-8; D not certain. Input material: peripheral blood. The CDR3 DNA reads TGTGCCAGCAGCTTAGTACTTGGTTCGAGTGAGCAGTTCTTC. It codes for CASSLVLGSSEQFF.